This passage covers 20 T cell receptor beta chains from one sample sequenced in a study of blood T cells in healthy people across ages. Through a sample-barcoded 5' primer and a J-beta primer mix, a second PCR was run for 7 to 11 cycles. TCRdb used MiXCR to reprocess the 5' RACE reads, holding one entry per CDR3 protein. The profile covers 1.5 million to 2 million distinct CDR3 sequences, with roughly 27% appearing a single time and about 7.7% taken by the ten largest. The sequencing input was blood. The receptors were sampled from a woman aged 30 to 39 in good health.

Only a few counts were recorded for this clonotype. The genes are TRBV5-5 and TRBJ2-3; no definite D call. Trimming stripped 4 bases from V and 0 bases from J, with 15 bases between. The germline CDR1 and CDR2 sequences are SGHKS and YYEKEE (reference sequence). The CDR3 totals 16 residues. The CDR3 here is CASSLEWQTSTDTQYF. The CDR3 region has the DNA TGTGCCAGCAGCCTCGAATGGCAAACTAGCACAGATACGCAGTATTTT.

This rearrangement joins TRBV5-1 to TRBJ1-4, with 8 bases matching TRBD1. Germline-derived CDR1 and CDR2 are SGHRS and YFSETQ. Germline trimming cut 5 bases from V and 7 bases from J; bases unmatched to any gene: 10. CDR3 length equals 15 residues. Written as DNA, the CDR3 is TGCGCCAGCAGTCCGAGGCGGGACAGGCGTGAAAAACTGTTTTTT. Translation gives CASSPRRDRREKLFF. The full variable domain, completed using reference TRBV5-1 and TRBJ1-4, is KAGVTQTPRYLIKTRGQQVTLSCSPISGHRSVSWYQQTPGQGLQFLFEYFSETQRNKGNFPGRFSGRQFSNSRSEMNVSTLELGDSALYLCASSPRRDRREKLFFGSGTQLSVL.

This clonotype was counted many times. The chain couples TRBV6-5 to TRBJ1-2; D is possibly TRBD1 (5 bases). This CDR3 has 14 amino acids. V lost 2 bases and J 4 bases, leaving 11 bases between the germline ends. CDR1 MNHEY and CDR2 SVGAGI come from the germline V gene. CDR3 in DNA: TGTGCCAGCAGTTACCTCGGGACGGTCTATGGCTACACCTTC. Translation gives CASSYLGTVYGYTF.

The sample holds many counts of this clonotype. This chain links TRBV20-1 with TRBJ2-1, with 7 bases matching TRBD2. Trimming took 6 bases from V and 0 from J; bases not matched to a gene: 8. This CDR3 region has 15 residues. Germline V lookup: CDR1 DFQATT, CDR2 SNEGSKA (reference sequence). The DNA of the CDR3 is TGCAGTGCCCTGAGCGGGGCCTCCTCCTACAATGAGCAGTTCTTC. Translating gives CSALSGASSYNEQFF.

There are a few counts of this clonotype. A read error may be the cause here, since a much bigger clone is one base away. The chain employs TRBV29-1 and TRBJ2-4; D is possibly TRBD1 (6 bases). The assigned J gene may be wrong: the sequence end matches TRBJ2-7 better. Germline-derived CDR1 and CDR2 are SQVTM and ANQGSEA. The CDR3 consists of 14 residues. The CDR3 bases are TGCAGCGCCAGAGGACAGTCTGGAAGCTCCGAGCAGTACTTC. The encoded protein is CSARGQSGSSEQYF.

A remark on this clonotype: It may be a read error: a sequence one base away is much more abundant. This sequence joins TRBV7-2 and TRBJ2-7, with TRBD1 as a possible D gene (5 bases). The germline V and J ends were trimmed by 8 bases and 1 base, with 12 bases remaining between them. The CDR3 is made up of 13 amino acids. Germline CDR1 reads SGHTA; CDR2 reads FQGNSA. The CDR3 nucleotides read TGTGCCAGCGGTATCCAGGGATCCTACGAGCAGTACTTC. It translates to CASGIQGSYEQYF.

This clonotype was picked up many times. At one end the junction does not follow the germline gene, possibly because of a read error. The genes are TRBV9 and TRBJ2-1; a possible D gene is TRBD1 (6 bases). From germline, CDR1 is SGDLS and CDR2 YYNGEE. The CDR3 contains 15 residues. CDR3 amino acids: CASSVGGGSYNEQFF. DNA of the CDR3: TGTGCCAGCAGCGTAGGTGGGGGCTCCTACAATGAACAGTTCTTC.

V is TRBV12-3 or TRBV12-4 and J is TRBJ1-4; D unclear. V lost 1 base and J 3 bases, leaving 9 bases between the germline ends. The CDR3 extends over 15 amino acids. CDR3 in amino acids: CASSLGGRANEKLFF. The CDR3 DNA sequence: TGTGCCAGCAGTTTAGGAGGCAGAGCTAATGAAAAACTGTTTTTT.

This clonotype turned up a few times. The rearrangement links TRBV2 to TRBJ1-3, with D unclear. V was trimmed by 5 bases and J by 0 bases, leaving 2 bases between them. CDR3 length equals 12 residues. CDR1 is SNHLY, CDR2 FYNNEI, per germline. CDR3 sequence reads: CASSRSGNTIYF. In DNA, the CDR3 is TGTGCCAGCAGTCGCTCTGGAAACACCATATATTTT.

In its sample, this clonotype was seen many times. The chain carries TRBV7-9 and TRBJ2-7; D remains unclear. Germline assignment: CDR1 SEHNR and CDR2 FQNEAQ (reference sequence). The CDR3 spans 12 residues. V dropped 5 bases and J dropped 6 bases, with 11 bases sitting between them. CDR3 DNA sequence: TGTGCCAGCAGCCAACGCCCACCCGAGCAGTACTTC. Its protein product is CASSQRPPEQYF.

The chain combines TRBV20-1 with TRBJ2-7; D is unresolved. The V gene's germline CDR1 is DFQATT and CDR2 SNEGSKA (reference sequence). V lost 0 bases and J lost 0, with 15 bases in between. The CDR3 covers 16 residues. CDR3 DNA sequence: TGCAGTGCTAGAGACATTTCGAGCGCCGACTCCTACGAGCAGTACTTC. Translation gives CSARDISSADSYEQYF.

The V gene is TRBV7-2, the J gene TRBJ2-1; D may be TRBD2 (5 bases). CDR1 and CDR2 (germline): SGHTA, FQGNSA. The CDR3 is 16 residues long. Deletions cut 5 bases from V and 0 bases from J, with 14 bases between. DNA of the CDR3: TGTGCCAGCAGCAGGAGCGGAGCCCCCTCCTACAATGAGCAGTTCTTC. Protein sequence: CASSRSGAPSYNEQFF.

V gene TRBV5-1 combines with J gene TRBJ2-7, with D possibly being TRBD2 (5 bases). Germline CDR1 is SGHRS and CDR2 is YFSETQ. This CDR3 is built from 17 residues. Trimming cost V 4 bases and J 4 bases, with 24 bases left between them. The CDR3: CASSPGEISGGGYEQYF. DNA of the CDR3: TGCGCCAGCAGCCCTGGGGAGATCAGCGGAGGTGGATACGAGCAGTACTTC.

The J gene is TRBJ2-5, the V gene TRBV5-1; 9 bases are shared with TRBD2. The CDR3 length is 15 residues. J was trimmed by 5 bases and V by 5 bases; bases with no gene match: 10. Germline V gives CDR1 SGHRS, CDR2 YFSETQ. This CDR3 is CASSDGRGGQETQYF. CDR3 DNA sequence: TGCGCCAGCAGTGACGGGCGGGGGGGTCAGGAGACCCAGTACTTC.

The V gene is TRBV12-3 or TRBV12-4, the J gene TRBJ2-7, with TRBD2 as a possible D gene (6 bases). V lost 7 bases and J 0 bases, leaving 16 bases between the germline ends. The CDR3 covers 15 residues. CDR3 sequence reads: CASTTTSKSSYEQYF. CDR3 DNA: TGTGCCAGCACCACCACTAGCAAGAGCTCCTACGAGCAGTACTTC.

This clonotype has more than one count but fewer than ten. This sequence joins TRBV28 and TRBJ1-2, with a tentative D call TRBD1 (5 bases). CDR1 MDHEN and CDR2 SYDVKM come from the germline V gene. CDR3 length: 16 residues. Trimming cost V 7 bases and J 4 bases, with 22 bases left between them. This CDR3 reads CASTLLGTNKIYGYTF. CDR3 DNA: TGTGCCAGCACCCTTTTGGGGACGAATAAAATCTATGGCTACACCTTC.

The genes are TRBV3-1 and TRBJ2-1; 8 nucleotides line up with TRBD2. Germline trimming cut 2 bases from V and 2 bases from J; bases unmatched to any gene: 5. The CDR3 totals 16 residues. The germline CDR1 and CDR2 sequences are LGHDT and YNNKEL (reference sequence). In nucleotides, the CDR3 is TGTGCCAGCAGCCAATTCGGGCGGGGGGCCTACAATGAGCAGTTCTTC. Protein: CASSQFGRGAYNEQFF.

This clonotype was counted only a few times. The chain has TRBV20-1 and TRBJ2-7; 12 nucleotides match TRBD2. There are 17 residues in the CDR3. Germline assignment: CDR1 DFQATT and CDR2 SNEGSKA (reference sequence). V lost 5 bases to trimming and J lost 4 bases; unmatched junction nucleotides: 15. The CDR3 loop is CSAHPARLAGASYEQYF. The CDR3 nucleotides read TGCAGTGCTCACCCAGCTAGACTAGCGGGAGCCTCGTACGAGCAGTACTTC.

The DNA of the CDR3 is TGTGCCAGCACCCTAAGAACAGGGAAAGGTTCACCCCTCCACTTT. Its protein is CASTLRTGKGSPLHF. The genes are TRBV3-1 and TRBJ1-6, with D possibly TRBD1 on 6 matching bases. Trimming pared 7 bases from V and 9 bases from J, leaving 19 bases between. The CDR3 covers 15 residues. CDR1 is LGHDT, CDR2 YNNKEL, per germline (reference sequence).

This chain uses TRBV29-1 with TRBJ1-2; 7 positions agree with TRBD1. CDR1 SQVTM and CDR2 ANQGSEA come from the germline V gene. Trimming at V came to 5 bases and at J to 2 bases, leaving 8 bases not matched to a gene. The CDR3 totals 14 residues. The CDR3 DNA is TGCAGCGTTTTAATACCGGGACAGAACTATGGCTACACCTTC. Its translation: CSVLIPGQNYGYTF.